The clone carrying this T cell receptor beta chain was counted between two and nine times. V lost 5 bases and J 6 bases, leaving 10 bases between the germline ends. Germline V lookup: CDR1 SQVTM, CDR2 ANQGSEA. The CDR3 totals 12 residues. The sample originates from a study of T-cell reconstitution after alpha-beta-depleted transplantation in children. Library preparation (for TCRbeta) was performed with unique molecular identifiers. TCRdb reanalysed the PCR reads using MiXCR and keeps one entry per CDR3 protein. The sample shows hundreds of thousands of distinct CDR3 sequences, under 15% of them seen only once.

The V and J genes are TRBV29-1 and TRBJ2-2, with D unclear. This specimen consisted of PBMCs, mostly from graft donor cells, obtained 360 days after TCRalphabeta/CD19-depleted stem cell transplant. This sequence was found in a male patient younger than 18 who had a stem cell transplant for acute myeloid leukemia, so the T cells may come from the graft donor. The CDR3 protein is CSVQIASGELFF. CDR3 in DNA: TGCAGCGTTCAGATAGCATCCGGGGAGCTGTTTTTT.